Below are 14 T cell receptor beta chains sequenced from a single sample in a study of T cells in Graves' hyperthyroidism and ophthalmopathy. Amplification yielded TCR beta CDR3 regions, with RNA transcripts as the source. The primer set for the first-round RT-PCR of the TCR CDR3 was HTBI. TCRdb re-analysed the multiplex PCR reads in MiXCR, keeping a single row per CDR3 protein. The table records 350,000 to 400,000 distinct CDR3 sequences, 14% to 15% of them present only once. The sample was blood. Receptors originate from a woman in her 30s with Graves' hyperthyroidism.

This clonotype was picked up many times. The V and J genes are TRBV30 and TRBJ2-2; 8 bases agree with TRBD1. The ends lost 5 bases at V and 3 bases at J; junction bases unmatched: 11. This CDR3 is built from 16 residues. Germline CDR1 is GTSNPN and CDR2 is SVGIG (reference sequence). CDR3 nucleotide sequence: TGTGCCTGGCGGGGAATCGACAGGGGCGACACCGGGGAGCTGTTTTTT. It yields the protein CAWRGIDRGDTGELFF.

Many counts were recorded for this clonotype. The V call is TRBV2, the J call TRBJ2-1; the D gene is possibly TRBD2 (5 bases). Germline lookup yields CDR1 SNHLY and CDR2 FYNNEI. V lost 10 bases, J lost 0 bases, and 16 bases lay in between. The CDR3 sequence is 15 residues long. Here the CDR3 DNA reads TGTGCCACCCGAGCGGCGGTTGGCTCCTACAATGAGCAGTTCTTC. Translation: CATRAAVGSYNEQFF. Complete variable domain (other parts from reference TRBV2 and TRBJ2-1): EPEVTQTPSHQVTQMGQEVILRCVPISNHLYFYWYRQILGQKVEFLVSFYNNEISEKSEIFDDQFSVERPDGSNFTLKIRSTKLEDSAMYFCATRAAVGSYNEQFFGPGTRLTVL.

The chain couples TRBV7-6 to TRBJ1-4; D gene ambiguous. CDR1 and CDR2 (germline): SGHVS, FNYEAQ. Trimming stripped 2 bases from V and 8 bases from J, with 9 bases between. The CDR3 covers 13 residues. The CDR3 DNA follows: TGTGCCAGCAGCTTAAGGGAAGAGGAAAAACTGTTTTTT. Translating gives CASSLREEEKLFF.

This clonotype appeared a few times. The chain links TRBV10-3 to TRBJ2-3; maybe TRBD2 (5 bases). The CDR3 is 16 residues long. The ends were cut back, 6 bases at V and 1 base at J, with 17 bases in the middle. CDR1 and CDR2 (germline): ENHRY, SYGVKD. Here the CDR3 DNA reads TGTGCCATCAGCCGCGGCGGCCATAGCGGCACAGATACGCAGTATTTT. Protein product: CAISRGGHSGTDTQYF.

This clonotype was recorded at least ten times. The rearrangement links TRBV29-1 to TRBJ2-7; 10 bases map to TRBD2. CDR1 and CDR2 from the germline V gene are SQVTM and ANQGSEA. The ends lost 1 base at V and 2 bases at J; junction bases unmatched: 2. The CDR3 runs to 14 residues. The CDR3 loop is CSVEGTSGTYEQYF. The CDR3 DNA reads TGCAGCGTTGAAGGGACTAGCGGAACCTACGAGCAGTACTTC.

The chain links TRBV9 to TRBJ2-7; TRBD2 might be the D (5 bases). The CDR3 spans 16 residues. Trimming took off 0 bases at V and 4 bases at J, with 17 bases between the two ends. Germline values: CDR1 SGDLS, CDR2 YYNGEE. The CDR3 here is CASSVEPLAAIYEQYF. The CDR3 nucleotides are TGTGCCAGCAGCGTAGAGCCCCTAGCTGCCATTTACGAGCAGTACTTC.

J is TRBJ2-3 and V is TRBV5-1, with TRBD2 matching 8 bases. CDR1 is SGHRS, CDR2 YFSETQ, per germline. Trimming took 1 base from V and 1 from J; bases not matched to a gene: 5. The CDR3 covers 16 residues. The DNA of the CDR3 is TGCGCCAGCAGCTTGCAAGCGGGAGTTGGCACAGATACGCAGTATTTT. This encodes CASSLQAGVGTDTQYF.

This clonotype was detected only once. The chain links TRBV18 to TRBJ2-7; the D gene is possibly TRBD1 (6 bases). Germline V gene lookup returns CDR1 KGHSH and CDR2 LQKENI. The CDR3 is made up of 15 amino acids. Trimming took 3 bases from V and 2 from J, leaving 14 bases between them. Written as DNA, the CDR3 is TGTGCCAGCTCACCTGGGCCGTCAGGGGCCTACGAGCAGTACTTC. It encodes CASSPGPSGAYEQYF.

This clonotype was detected ten times or more. The chain links TRBV6-6 to TRBJ2-5; no reliable D call. Germline-derived CDR1 and CDR2 are MNHNY and SVGAGI (reference sequence). There are 16 residues in the CDR3. The germline V and J ends were trimmed by 1 base and 5 bases, with 17 bases remaining between them. The DNA of the CDR3 is TGTGCCAGCAGTTACTATGGACCAGCGTCAAGTGAGACCCAGTACTTC. Its translation is CASSYYGPASSETQYF.

This clonotype appeared many times. The chain is built from TRBV12-3 or TRBV12-4 and TRBJ2-2; 11 bases agree with TRBD2. V was pared by 5 bases and J by 2 bases, with 7 bases of the junction left unmatched. The CDR3 has 17 amino acids. CDR3 nucleotide sequence: TGTGCCAGCAGTGACCCGGGACTAGCGGTTAACACCGGGGAGCTGTTTTTT. Its translation is CASSDPGLAVNTGELFF.

This clonotype occurred many times. The genes are TRBV27 and TRBJ1-2, with D maybe TRBD1 (5 bases). This CDR3 is built from 17 residues. CDR1 is MNHEY and CDR2 is SMNVEV in the germline V gene (reference sequence). Trimming left V 6 bases short and J 4 bases short, with 24 bases between. CDR3 in amino acids: CASRARDGSIFSYGYTF. The CDR3 DNA reads TGTGCCAGCAGAGCCCGGGACGGATCTATCTTTAGCTATGGCTACACCTTC.

The table lists this clonotype with many counts. The J gene is TRBJ2-5, the V gene TRBV18; D is unresolved. Germline V gene sequence: CDR1 KGHSH, CDR2 LQKENI. V shed 2 bases and J shed 1 base, with 8 bases lying between them. The CDR3 has 14 amino acids. CDR3 protein: CASSPGPSQETQYF. The CDR3 nucleotides read TGTGCCAGCTCACCAGGGCCCTCCCAAGAGACCCAGTACTTC.

The sample holds many counts of this clonotype. The chain's CDR3 is CASTRDRYNEQFF. The DNA for the CDR3 is TGTGCCAGCACCCGGGACCGTTACAATGAGCAGTTCTTC. The rearrangement uses TRBV2 and TRBJ2-1, with D perhaps TRBD1 or TRBD2 (5 bases each). The germline gives CDR1 SNHLY, CDR2 FYNNEI. The CDR3 consists of 13 residues. V was shortened by 7 bases and J by 4 bases, with 11 bases between the two germline ends.

This clonotype was seen a few times. CDR3 loop: CSVGLRDGVYEQYF. For the CDR3, the DNA is TGCAGCGTGGGACTCCGGGACGGGGTCTACGAGCAGTACTTC. This chain connects TRBV29-1 to TRBJ2-7; TRBD2 might be the D (6 bases). This CDR3 is 14 amino acids long. V dropped 6 bases and J dropped 3 bases, with 18 bases sitting between them. Germline CDR1 reads SQVTM; CDR2 reads ANQGSEA.